This T cell receptor beta chain was recorded in a study of cytomegalovirus exposure and HLA in healthy donors. This clone showed up just once. At the time of sampling, donors were nominally healthy, though unrecorded immune exposures were likely. The germline V gene encodes CDR1 MDHEN and CDR2 SYDVKM. V was trimmed by 3 bases and J by 4 bases, leaving 10 bases between them. The CDR3 contains 15 residues. The PCR ran on 60 Vbeta and 13 Jbeta primers. Clones were sequenced by immunoSEQ multiplex PCR, and TCRdb holds only the in-frame ones, with some missing. The sample lists over 150,000 clones, more than 70% occurring once.

The specimen sequenced was PBMCs. The receptor's source is a woman in her thirties or forties in good health and CMV-seropositive. The rearrangement joins TRBV28 to TRBJ2-6, with TRBD1 as a possible D gene (6 bases). CDR3 region: CASSFTGPGANVLTF. CDR3 DNA: TGTGCCAGCAGTTTCACAGGGCCCGGGGCCAACGTCCTGACTTTC.